This is a list of T cell receptor beta chains from one sample in a study of T cell repertoires in cytomegalovirus infection. TCRdb reprocessed the reads with MiXCR, giving one entry per CDR3 protein. Among under 150,000 distinct CDR3 sequences, less than 9.5% were seen once, and the ten largest hold over 9.5%. Sequencing used PBMCs. Receptors were obtained from a human donor in good health (CMV status not recorded). Some clones in this sample may be carry-over from other donors' samples. The CDR3 runs from the conserved cysteine through the conserved F or W. The order of the fields is V gene, D gene, J gene, clone size, CDR3 DNA, CDR3 protein. D genes are given only for firm matches. A row's size may be missing; if present it is once, few, many or a size class.

v_gene: TRBV4-1; d_gene: TRBD2; j_gene: TRBJ2-1; abundance: many; CDR3nt: TGCGCCAGCAGCCAAGATGGTCCTAGCGGGGGGGCCGATGAGCAGTTCTTC; CDR3aa: CASSQDGPSGGADEQFF
v_gene: TRBV7-2; d_gene: NA; j_gene: TRBJ2-2; abundance: many; CDR3nt: TGTGCCAGCAGCTTAGTTACAACCGGGGAGCTGTTTTTT; CDR3aa: CASSLVTTGELFF
v_gene: TRBV29-1; d_gene: TRBD1; j_gene: TRBJ1-2; abundance: few; CDR3nt: TGCAGCGTTGAAGGACAGGGGAACTATGGCTACACCTTC; CDR3aa: CSVEGQGNYGYTF
v_gene: TRBV7-8; d_gene: NA; j_gene: TRBJ1-1; abundance: many; CDR3nt: TGTGCCAGCAGCCCGATGGCAGGTATAGAGGGGAACACTGAAGCTTTCTTT; CDR3aa: CASSPMAGIEGNTEAFF
v_gene: TRBV16; d_gene: NA; j_gene: TRBJ1-1; abundance: NA; CDR3nt: TGTGCCAGCAGCCAATCGGGGGGGGTTCCGATGAACACTGAAGCTTTCTTT; CDR3aa: CASSQSGGVPMNTEAFF
v_gene: TRBV6-2/TRBV6-3; d_gene: NA; j_gene: TRBJ2-1; abundance: NA; CDR3nt: TGTGCCAGCAGTTACCCGGGACTCACGAATGAGCAGTTCTTC; CDR3aa: CASSYPGLTNEQFF
v_gene: TRBV12-3/TRBV12-4; d_gene: NA; j_gene: TRBJ2-1; abundance: many; CDR3nt: TGTGCCAGCAGTCTCGACCGCCTCTCCTACAATGAGCAGTTCTTC; CDR3aa: CASSLDRLSYNEQFF
v_gene: TRBV28; d_gene: TRBD1; j_gene: TRBJ1-1; abundance: NA; CDR3nt: TGTGCCAGCAGCCGACAGGGGATTTACATGAACACTGAAGCTTTCTTT; CDR3aa: CASSRQGIYMNTEAFF
v_gene: TRBV7-8; d_gene: NA; j_gene: TRBJ1-5; abundance: many; CDR3nt: TGTGCCAGCAGCGCTACAGGGCTGGGCAATCAGCCCCAGCATTTT; CDR3aa: CASSATGLGNQPQHF
v_gene: TRBV29-1; d_gene: NA; j_gene: TRBJ2-2; abundance: NA; CDR3nt: TGCAGCGCCGACGTCTTCACCGGGGAGCTGTTTTTT; CDR3aa: CSADVFTGELFF
v_gene: TRBV2; d_gene: NA; j_gene: TRBJ1-3; abundance: NA; CDR3nt: TGTGCCAGCAGTGATTCGAGGGTGGGAGGAAACACCATATATTTT; CDR3aa: CASSDSRVGGNTIYF
v_gene: TRBV9; d_gene: NA; j_gene: TRBJ2-1; abundance: NA; CDR3nt: TGTGCCAGCAGCGTAGGCCCCTACAATGAGCAGTTCTTC; CDR3aa: CASSVGPYNEQFF
v_gene: TRBV7-9; d_gene: NA; j_gene: TRBJ1-2; abundance: many; CDR3nt: TGTGCCAGCGGTCGGGAGGGACTCTACACCTTC; CDR3aa: CASGREGLYTF
v_gene: TRBV3-1; d_gene: NA; j_gene: TRBJ2-7; abundance: few; CDR3nt: TGTGCCAGCCGCAGGAGCCCCGGGTACGAGCAGTACTTC; CDR3aa: CASRRSPGYEQYF
v_gene: TRBV10-3; d_gene: NA; j_gene: TRBJ2-7; abundance: many; CDR3nt: TGTGCCATCAGGGACAGCTCCTACGAGCAGTACTTC; CDR3aa: CAIRDSSYEQYF
v_gene: TRBV6-6; d_gene: NA; j_gene: TRBJ2-7; abundance: few; CDR3nt: TGTGCCAGCAGTTACTCGAACGGGGGCTACGAGCAGTACTTC; CDR3aa: CASSYSNGGYEQYF
v_gene: TRBV20-1; d_gene: NA; j_gene: TRBJ2-1; abundance: many; CDR3nt: TGCAGTGCTAGCTATGGGCGGGGGCAAACCTACAATGAGCAGTTCTTC; CDR3aa: CSASYGRGQTYNEQFF
v_gene: TRBV29-1; d_gene: TRBD1; j_gene: TRBJ1-4; abundance: many; CDR3nt: TGCAGCGTTGCCGGGACAGGGACGGGAGAAAAACTGTTTTTT; CDR3aa: CSVAGTGTGEKLFF
v_gene: TRBV6-6; d_gene: TRBD1; j_gene: TRBJ1-4; abundance: many; CDR3nt: TGTGCCAGCAGTCTGGGACAGCTTGATAATGAAAAACTGTTTTTT; CDR3aa: CASSLGQLDNEKLFF
v_gene: TRBV3-1; d_gene: TRBD2; j_gene: TRBJ2-3; abundance: few; CDR3nt: TGTGCCAGCACCATTGAATCGGGGGGGGTGGGCACAGATACGCAGTATTTT; CDR3aa: CASTIESGGVGTDTQYF
v_gene: TRBV7-2; d_gene: TRBD2; j_gene: TRBJ2-7; abundance: many; CDR3nt: TGTGCCAGCAGCTTTTCTCTAGCGGGGGTCGGGCAGTACTTC; CDR3aa: CASSFSLAGVGQYF
v_gene: TRBV29-1; d_gene: NA; j_gene: TRBJ2-7; abundance: few; CDR3nt: TGCAGCGCCCTTCGGGGAACCTACGAGCAGTACTTC; CDR3aa: CSALRGTYEQYF
v_gene: TRBV2; d_gene: TRBD1; j_gene: TRBJ1-5; abundance: many; CDR3nt: TGTGCCAGCAGTGAACTCGACAGGGTGGGCAATCAGCCCCAGCATTTT; CDR3aa: CASSELDRVGNQPQHF
v_gene: TRBV6-4; d_gene: NA; j_gene: TRBJ1-5; abundance: few; CDR3nt: TGTGCCAGCAGTGACAAGAACGGAAGCCTCAATCAGCCCCAGCATTTT; CDR3aa: CASSDKNGSLNQPQHF
v_gene: TRBV4-1; d_gene: NA; j_gene: TRBJ2-1; abundance: many; CDR3nt: TGCGCCAGCAGCCAAGAACCTGGCATAAGCTCCTACAATGAGCAGTTCTTC; CDR3aa: CASSQEPGISSYNEQFF
v_gene: TRBV29-1; d_gene: NA; j_gene: TRBJ1-3; abundance: NA; CDR3nt: TGCAGCGGCGCTGGTGTGGACACCGGAAACACCATATATTTT; CDR3aa: CSGAGVDTGNTIYF
v_gene: TRBV7-9; d_gene: NA; j_gene: TRBJ2-1; abundance: many; CDR3nt: TGTGCCAGCAGCACTCGGACGGTCTCCTACAATGAGCAGTTCTTC; CDR3aa: CASSTRTVSYNEQFF
v_gene: TRBV5-1; d_gene: NA; j_gene: TRBJ1-1; abundance: NA; CDR3nt: TGCGCCAGCAGGAGGGCCGACACTGGAGCTTTCTTT; CDR3aa: CASRRADTGAFF
v_gene: TRBV5-1; d_gene: TRBD2; j_gene: TRBJ2-7; abundance: many; CDR3nt: TGCGCCAGCAGCACGGGACTAGCGGGGATCGCTGACTACGAGCAGTACTTC; CDR3aa: CASSTGLAGIADYEQYF
v_gene: TRBV28; d_gene: TRBD2; j_gene: TRBJ2-5; abundance: many; CDR3nt: TGTGCCAGCAGTTTATGGGCTAGCGGCGGGGAGACCCAGTACTTC; CDR3aa: CASSLWASGGETQYF
v_gene: TRBV25-1; d_gene: NA; j_gene: TRBJ1-1; abundance: many; CDR3nt: TGTGCCAGCAGTGGCTACGGTCCGGCGGCTTTCTTT; CDR3aa: CASSGYGPAAFF
v_gene: TRBV7-2; d_gene: NA; j_gene: TRBJ1-5; abundance: many; CDR3nt: TGTGCCAGCAGCGTACAGGGATATAGCAATCAGCCCCAGCATTTT; CDR3aa: CASSVQGYSNQPQHF
v_gene: TRBV5-1; d_gene: NA; j_gene: TRBJ1-1; abundance: many; CDR3nt: TGCGCCAGCAGCTTGCCGGCCGCTAACACTGAAGCTTTCTTT; CDR3aa: CASSLPAANTEAFF
v_gene: TRBV7-2; d_gene: NA; j_gene: TRBJ1-5; abundance: many; CDR3nt: TGTGCCAGCAGCTTCCCGGGACAGCCCCAGCATTTT; CDR3aa: CASSFPGQPQHF
v_gene: TRBV19; d_gene: NA; j_gene: TRBJ1-1; abundance: NA; CDR3nt: TGTGCCAGTAGTATAGATGGGACCACTGAAGCTTTCTTT; CDR3aa: CASSIDGTTEAFF
v_gene: TRBV29-1; d_gene: NA; j_gene: TRBJ2-1; abundance: many; CDR3nt: TGCAGCGTTGGAGGAGAAGGGGGAAGGAGGGGCAATGAGCAGTTCTTC; CDR3aa: CSVGGEGGRRGNEQFF
v_gene: TRBV7-8; d_gene: NA; j_gene: TRBJ2-1; abundance: many; CDR3nt: TGTGCCAGCAGCTTATATGGCTCCCTCTCCTACAATGAGCAGTTCTTC; CDR3aa: CASSLYGSLSYNEQFF
v_gene: TRBV27; d_gene: TRBD1; j_gene: TRBJ2-7; abundance: many; CDR3nt: TGTGCCAGCACCGAGGGACAGGGCTCTGGAGAGCAGTACTTC; CDR3aa: CASTEGQGSGEQYF
v_gene: TRBV19; d_gene: NA; j_gene: TRBJ1-4; abundance: many; CDR3nt: TGTGCCAGTAGTATAAACCGCGGCGAAAAACTGTTTTTT; CDR3aa: CASSINRGEKLFF
v_gene: TRBV5-4; d_gene: TRBD2; j_gene: TRBJ2-7; abundance: few; CDR3nt: TGTGCCAGCAGTCCTCAAACGGGGGGGAATCGCGAGCAGTACTTC; CDR3aa: CASSPQTGGNREQYF
v_gene: TRBV6-5; d_gene: NA; j_gene: TRBJ1-1; abundance: many; CDR3nt: TGTGCCAGCAGTTACTCGACAGGCGAAGCTTTCTTT; CDR3aa: CASSYSTGEAFF
v_gene: TRBV6-1; d_gene: NA; j_gene: TRBJ1-6; abundance: many; CDR3nt: TGTGCCAGCACGAGCTCCTATAATTCACCCCTCCACTTT; CDR3aa: CASTSSYNSPLHF
v_gene: TRBV7-6; d_gene: NA; j_gene: TRBJ2-1; abundance: many; CDR3nt: TGTGCCAGCAGCTTAGGGGGTAACTTATACAATGAGCAGTTCTTC; CDR3aa: CASSLGGNLYNEQFF
v_gene: TRBV28; d_gene: NA; j_gene: TRBJ1-1; abundance: many; CDR3nt: TGTGCCAGCAGGGGGGCCCGGGGGGCCTTCACTGAAGCTTTCTTT; CDR3aa: CASRGARGAFTEAFF
v_gene: TRBV4-1; d_gene: NA; j_gene: TRBJ2-4; abundance: many; CDR3nt: TGCGCCAGCAGCCAAGATCTGGCGGGGAACATTCAGTACTTC; CDR3aa: CASSQDLAGNIQYF
v_gene: TRBV19; d_gene: NA; j_gene: TRBJ1-2; abundance: few; CDR3nt: TGTGCCACCCGACGGCCGGGGTTGGACTATGGCTACACCTTC; CDR3aa: CATRRPGLDYGYTF
v_gene: TRBV12-3/TRBV12-4; d_gene: NA; j_gene: TRBJ2-2; abundance: many; CDR3nt: TGTGCCAGCGGTACTAAGAACACCGGGGAGCTGTTTTTT; CDR3aa: CASGTKNTGELFF
v_gene: TRBV4-2; d_gene: NA; j_gene: TRBJ2-7; abundance: NA; CDR3nt: TGTGCCAGCAGCCAAGGCCCCGGTGAGCAGTACTTC; CDR3aa: CASSQGPGEQYF
v_gene: TRBV12-3/TRBV12-4; d_gene: NA; j_gene: TRBJ1-6; abundance: many; CDR3nt: TGTGCCAGCAGATTGGACAGATATAATTCACCCCTCCACTTT; CDR3aa: CASRLDRYNSPLHF
v_gene: TRBV6-6; d_gene: TRBD1; j_gene: TRBJ1-1; abundance: many; CDR3nt: TGTGCCAGCAGTTACGGGGGACAGGGGAACACTGAAGCTTTCTTT; CDR3aa: CASSYGGQGNTEAFF
v_gene: TRBV2; d_gene: NA; j_gene: TRBJ1-1; abundance: many; CDR3nt: TGTGCCAGCATCGGAGGGACTGAAGCTTTCTTT; CDR3aa: CASIGGTEAFF
v_gene: TRBV7-9; d_gene: NA; j_gene: TRBJ1-2; abundance: many; CDR3nt: TGTGCCAGCAGCTTAGATACTCTTCTACGTGACTATGGCTACACCTTC; CDR3aa: CASSLDTLLRDYGYTF
v_gene: TRBV7-9; d_gene: NA; j_gene: TRBJ1-6; abundance: few; CDR3nt: TGTGCCAGCAGTTATATGGGGTCACCCCTCCACTTT; CDR3aa: CASSYMGSPLHF
v_gene: TRBV7-9; d_gene: TRBD1; j_gene: TRBJ1-3; abundance: many; CDR3nt: TGTGCCAGCAGCGTGGGACAGGGGAGGGGAAACACCATATATTTT; CDR3aa: CASSVGQGRGNTIYF